This TCR beta chain was captured by sequencing in a study of CD8 T cells in Susac syndrome. About 0.5 to 1 ug RNA was reverse transcribed with random hexamers. TCRdb redid the calling of the immunoSEQ multiplex PCR reads with MiXCR, one entry per CDR3 protein. Counted here are 120,000 or so distinct CDR3 sequences, less than 95% occurring once; the ten biggest clones make up 0.095% to 0.15%. This CDR3 has 11 residues. The germline V gene encodes CDR1 KGHSH and CDR2 LQKENI. Trimming took off 3 bases at V and 14 bases at J, with 10 bases between the two ends. TCR beta sequences were obtained from blood CD8+ and CD4+ T cells.

Sample: CD4+ T cells from PBMCs. This receptor was obtained from a human donor with multiple sclerosis. The gene calls are TRBV18 and TRBJ1-4, with D maybe TRBD1 (6 bases). CDR3 sequence: CASSPDRTLFF. The CDR3 coding sequence is TGTGCCAGCTCACCGGACAGAACGCTGTTTTTT. Full variable domain (remainder filled in from reference TRBV18 and TRBJ1-4): NAGVMQNPRHLVRRRGQEARLRCSPMKGHSHVYWYRQLPEEGLKFMVYLQKENIIDESGMPKERFSAEFPKEGPSILRIQQVVRGDSAAYFCASSPDRTLFFGSGTQLSVL.